The clone carrying this TCR beta chain was found a few times. Its specificity is not known. The PCR made use of 60 Vbeta and 13 Jbeta primers. Clones were sequenced by immunoSEQ multiplex PCR, and TCRdb holds only the in-frame ones, with some missing. The sample shows 150,000 to 200,000 clones, around 75% of them seen only once. The sample belongs to a study of cytomegalovirus exposure and HLA in healthy donors. The study's findings and limits: An apparent linkage of common viral pathogens to several of the most significant clusters emerged in a later analysis. Highest at DRB1 and lowest at HLA-C, TCR association rates differed among HLA loci in a later analysis.

Losses at the gene ends were 4 bases for V and 3 bases for J; bases not matched to a gene: 6. This CDR3 spans 15 amino acids. Germline V gives CDR1 MNHNS, CDR2 SASEGT. The source of this sequence is a woman aged 45-65 years in good health and CMV-seronegative. The sequenced material came from PBMCs. The rearrangement uses TRBV6-1 and TRBJ2-7; 10 bases match TRBD2. The CDR3 loop reads CASSGEAGGIYEQYF. The CDR3 nucleotides read TGTGCCAGCAGTGGGGAAGCGGGAGGGATCTACGAGCAGTACTTC.